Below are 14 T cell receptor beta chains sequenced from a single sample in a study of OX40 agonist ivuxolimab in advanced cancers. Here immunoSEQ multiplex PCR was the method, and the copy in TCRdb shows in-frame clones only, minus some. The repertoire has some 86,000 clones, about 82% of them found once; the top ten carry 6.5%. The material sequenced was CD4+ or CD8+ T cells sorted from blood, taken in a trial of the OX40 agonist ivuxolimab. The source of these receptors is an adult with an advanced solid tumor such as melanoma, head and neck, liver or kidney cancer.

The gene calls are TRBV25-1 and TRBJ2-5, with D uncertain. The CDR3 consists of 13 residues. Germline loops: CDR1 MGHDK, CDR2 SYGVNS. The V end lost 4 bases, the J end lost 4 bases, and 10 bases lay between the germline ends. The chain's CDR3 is CASSAINLETQYF. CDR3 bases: TGTGCCAGCAGTGCGATAAACTTAGAGACCCAGTACTTC.

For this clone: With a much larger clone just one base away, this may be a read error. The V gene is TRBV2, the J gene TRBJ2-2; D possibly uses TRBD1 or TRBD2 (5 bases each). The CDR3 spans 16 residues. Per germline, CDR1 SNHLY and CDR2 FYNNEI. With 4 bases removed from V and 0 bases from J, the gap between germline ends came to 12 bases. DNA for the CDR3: TGTGCCAGCAGTGGTCCGGGGCGGGCGAACACCGGGGAGCTGTTTTTT. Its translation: CASSGPGRANTGELFF.

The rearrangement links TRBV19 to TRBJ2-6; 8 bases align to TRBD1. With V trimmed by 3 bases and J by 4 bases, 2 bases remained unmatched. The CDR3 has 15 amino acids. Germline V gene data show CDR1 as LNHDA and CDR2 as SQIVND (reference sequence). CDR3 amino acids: CASSIGQGGANVLTF. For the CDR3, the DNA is TGTGCCAGTAGTATTGGACAGGGAGGGGCCAACGTCCTGACTTTC. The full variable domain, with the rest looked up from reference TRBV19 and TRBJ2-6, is DGGITQSPKYLFRKEGQNVTLSCEQNLNHDAMYWYRQDPGQGLRLIYYSQIVNDFQKGDIAEGYSVSREKKESFPLTVTSAQKNPTAFYLCASSIGQGGANVLTFGAGSRLTVL.

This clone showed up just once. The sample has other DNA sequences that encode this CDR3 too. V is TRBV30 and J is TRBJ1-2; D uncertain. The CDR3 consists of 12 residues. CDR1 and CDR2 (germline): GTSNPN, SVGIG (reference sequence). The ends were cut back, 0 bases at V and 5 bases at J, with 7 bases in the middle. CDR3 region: CAWSVQGYGYTF. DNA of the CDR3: TGTGCCTGGAGTGTACAAGGATATGGCTACACCTTC.

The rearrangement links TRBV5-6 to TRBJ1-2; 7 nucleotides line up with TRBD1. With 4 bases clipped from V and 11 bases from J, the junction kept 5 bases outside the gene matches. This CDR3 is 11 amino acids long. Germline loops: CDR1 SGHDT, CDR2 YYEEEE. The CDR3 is CASSRTGEYTF. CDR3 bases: TGTGCCAGCAGCCGTACAGGGGAATACACCTTC.

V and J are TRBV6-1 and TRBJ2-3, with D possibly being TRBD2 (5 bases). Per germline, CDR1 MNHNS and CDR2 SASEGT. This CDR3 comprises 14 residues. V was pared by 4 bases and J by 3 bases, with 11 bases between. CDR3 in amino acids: CASSGRRGTDTQYF. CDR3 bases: TGTGCCAGCAGTGGACGCCGGGGAACAGATACGCAGTATTTT.

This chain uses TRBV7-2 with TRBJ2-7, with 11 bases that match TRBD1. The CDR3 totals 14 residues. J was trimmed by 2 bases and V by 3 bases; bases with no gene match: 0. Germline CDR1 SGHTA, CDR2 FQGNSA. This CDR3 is CASSLGQGAYEQYF. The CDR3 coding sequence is TGTGCCAGCAGCTTGGGACAGGGGGCCTACGAGCAGTACTTC.

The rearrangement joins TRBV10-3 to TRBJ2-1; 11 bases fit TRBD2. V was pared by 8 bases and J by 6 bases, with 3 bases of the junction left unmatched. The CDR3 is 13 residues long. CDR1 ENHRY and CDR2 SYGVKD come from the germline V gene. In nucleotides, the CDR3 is TGTGCCATCGGGCTAGCGGGAGGCAATGAGCAGTTCTTC. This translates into CAIGLAGGNEQFF.

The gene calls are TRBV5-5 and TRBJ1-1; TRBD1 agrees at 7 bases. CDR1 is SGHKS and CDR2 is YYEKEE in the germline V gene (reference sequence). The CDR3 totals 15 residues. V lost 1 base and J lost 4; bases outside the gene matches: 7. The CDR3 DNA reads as TGTGCCAGCAGCTTGTCGAAGACAGGGAGCACTGAAGCTTTCTTT. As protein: CASSLSKTGSTEAFF. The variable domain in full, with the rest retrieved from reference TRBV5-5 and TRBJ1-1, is DAGVTQSPTHLIKTRGQQVTLRCSPISGHKSVSWYQQVLGQGPQFIFQYYEKEERGRGNFPDRFSARQFPNYSSELNVNALLLGDSALYLCASSLSKTGSTEAFFGQGTRLTVV.

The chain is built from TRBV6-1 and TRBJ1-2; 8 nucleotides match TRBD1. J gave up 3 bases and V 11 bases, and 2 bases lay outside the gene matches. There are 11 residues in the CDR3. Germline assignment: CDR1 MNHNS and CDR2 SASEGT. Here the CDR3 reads CAAGGYYGYTF. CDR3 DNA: TGTGCCGCAGGGGGCTACTATGGCTACACCTTC.

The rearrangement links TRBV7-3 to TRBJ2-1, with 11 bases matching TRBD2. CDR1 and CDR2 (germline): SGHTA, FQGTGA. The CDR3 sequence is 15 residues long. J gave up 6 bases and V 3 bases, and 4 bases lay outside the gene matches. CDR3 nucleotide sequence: TGTGCCAGCAGCTTCCCGCTAGCGGGAGGCAATGAGCAGTTCTTC. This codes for CASSFPLAGGNEQFF.

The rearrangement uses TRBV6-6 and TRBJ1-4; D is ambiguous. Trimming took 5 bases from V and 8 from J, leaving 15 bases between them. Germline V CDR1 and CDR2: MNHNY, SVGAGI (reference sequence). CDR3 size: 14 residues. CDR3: CASSGSIEREKLFF. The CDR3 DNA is TGTGCCAGCAGTGGCAGCATAGAACGAGAAAAACTGTTTTTT.

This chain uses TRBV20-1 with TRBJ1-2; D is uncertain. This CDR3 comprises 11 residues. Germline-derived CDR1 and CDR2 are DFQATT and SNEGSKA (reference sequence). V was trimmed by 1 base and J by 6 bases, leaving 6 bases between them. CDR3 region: CSARVDNGYTF. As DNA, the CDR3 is TGCAGTGCTAGAGTCGACAATGGCTACACCTTC.

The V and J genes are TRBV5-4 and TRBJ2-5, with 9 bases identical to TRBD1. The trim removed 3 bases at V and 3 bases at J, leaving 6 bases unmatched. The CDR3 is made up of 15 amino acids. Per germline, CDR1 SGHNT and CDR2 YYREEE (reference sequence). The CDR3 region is CASSSFRDREETQYF. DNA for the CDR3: TGTGCCAGCAGCTCATTTAGGGACAGGGAAGAGACCCAGTACTTC. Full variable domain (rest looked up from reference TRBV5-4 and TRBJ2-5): ETGVTQSPTHLIKTRGQQVTLRCSSQSGHNTVSWYQQALGQGPQFIFQYYREEENGRGNFPPRFSGLQFPNYSSELNVNALELDDSALYLCASSSFRDREETQYFGPGTRLLVL.